This T cell receptor beta chain was profiled in a study of cytomegalovirus exposure and HLA in healthy donors. As for the study in general: The approximately 110 validation repertoires used the same platform as the roughly 610 first-cohort repertoires, a later analysis reported. Broader study findings: Subsequent analysis revealed that first-cohort TCR clusters tended to co-occur in the 120 validation repertoires.

Germline lookup yields CDR1 SSHAT and CDR2 FNYEAQ (reference sequence). The CDR3 runs 14 residues. The table came from immunoSEQ multiplex PCR; TCRdb's copy has only in-frame clones and leaves some out. Among some 210,000 clones listed, around four fifths were seen once. A remark on this clone: The antigen is not known.

J is TRBJ2-5 and V is TRBV7-7; 7 nucleotides agree with TRBD2. What was sequenced was PBMCs. The sequence came from a woman between 18 and 29 years old in good health and CMV-seronegative. In DNA, the CDR3 is TGTGCTTCCTCCGGGACTACCCCGGGGGAGACCCAGTACTTC. This gives the protein CASSGTTPGETQYF.